This passage covers 14 T cell receptor beta chains from one sample sequenced in a study of cytomegalovirus exposure and HLA in healthy donors. The PCR ran on 60 Vbeta and 13 Jbeta primers. Measured with immunoSEQ multiplex PCR; TCRdb has only the in-frame clones, and not every one. The sample includes 40,000 or so clones, 70% to 80% of them seen just once. The sample taken for sequencing was PBMCs. These receptors originate from a man under 40 in good health and CMV-seronegative.

The chain recombines TRBV11-2 with TRBJ2-3, with D possibly TRBD2 on 5 matching bases. Trimming left V 1 base short and J 2 bases short, with 16 bases between. Germline assignment: CDR1 SGHAT and CDR2 FQNNGV. The CDR3 is 17 amino acids. The CDR3 sequence is CASSLAVGSRPTDTQYF. CDR3 nucleotide sequence: TGTGCCAGCAGCTTAGCGGTAGGGAGTCGGCCCACAGATACGCAGTATTTT. Together with reference TRBV11-2 and TRBJ2-3, the CDR3 gives the full variable domain: EAGVAQSPRYKIIEKRQSVAFWCNPISGHATLYWYQQILGQGPKLLIQFQNNGVVDDSQLPKDRFSAERLKGVDSTLKIQPAKLEDSAVYLCASSLAVGSRPTDTQYFGPGTRLTVL.

This clone is a singleton in its sample. The chain uses TRBV2 and TRBJ2-7; TRBD2 agrees at 13 bases. Germline lookup yields CDR1 SNHLY and CDR2 FYNNEI. The CDR3 totals 15 residues. J lost 3 bases, V lost 5 bases, and 4 bases had no gene match. The CDR3 DNA sequence: TGTGCCAGCAGTCGGGGGACTAGCGGGATCTACGAGCAGTACTTC. Amino acids: CASSRGTSGIYEQYF.

The chain uses TRBV6-5 and TRBJ1-2; tentatively, D is TRBD1 (6 bases). Trimming left V 6 bases short and J 8 bases short, with 19 bases between. This CDR3 region has 14 residues. Germline lookup yields CDR1 MNHEY and CDR2 SVGAGI. Written as DNA, the CDR3 is TGTGCCAGCAGACCACAGGGAGGGTCGAGAGGCTACACCTTC. Amino acid sequence: CASRPQGGSRGYTF.

The chain couples TRBV11-2 to TRBJ2-5, with 14 positions matching TRBD2. Germline CDR1 and CDR2: SGHAT and FQNNGV. J gave up 6 bases and V 5 bases, and 8 bases lay outside the gene matches. The CDR3 is 16 residues long. The CDR3 reads CASSRTGTSGRKTQYF. CDR3 sequence (DNA): TGTGCCAGCAGCCGGACCGGGACTAGCGGGAGAAAGACCCAGTACTTC.

The rearrangement links TRBV19 to TRBJ2-6, with D tentatively TRBD1 (6 bases). This CDR3 is built from 15 residues. The germline V and J ends were trimmed by 7 bases and 0 bases, with 10 bases remaining between them. The germline V gene has CDR1 LNHDA and CDR2 SQIVND (reference sequence). The CDR3 loop reads CASTSTGSGANVLTF. The CDR3 region has the DNA TGTGCCAGTACCTCGACAGGCTCTGGGGCCAACGTCCTGACTTTC. Variable domain in full (rest from reference TRBV19 and TRBJ2-6): DGGITQSPKYLFRKEGQNVTLSCEQNLNHDAMYWYRQDPGQGLRLIYYSQIVNDFQKGDIAEGYSVSREKKESFPLTVTSAQKNPTAFYLCASTSTGSGANVLTFGAGSRLTVL.

The chain joins TRBV11-2 to TRBJ2-3; a possible D gene is TRBD1 (5 bases). V lost 5 bases and J 5 bases, leaving 11 bases between the germline ends. The germline V gene encodes CDR1 SGHAT and CDR2 FQNNGV. The CDR3 extends over 13 amino acids. CDR3 loop: CASSDRVGDTQYF. CDR3 bases: TGTGCCAGCAGCGACAGAGTCGGAGATACGCAGTATTTT.

The chain couples TRBV18 to TRBJ2-5; 10 bases agree with TRBD2. V lost 3 bases, J lost 6 bases, and 10 bases stayed unmatched. The CDR3 length is 16 residues. Germline V gene sequence: CDR1 KGHSH, CDR2 LQKENI. CDR3 nucleotide sequence: TGTGCCAGCTCACCGTACCTAGCGGGAGTGGAGAAGACCCAGTACTTC. This translates into CASSPYLAGVEKTQYF.

This clone was seen only a few times. The chain couples TRBV9 to TRBJ2-2; TRBD2 might be the D (5 bases). The CDR3 covers 14 residues. Germline assignment: CDR1 SGDLS and CDR2 YYNGEE. With 0 bases removed from V and 7 bases from J, the gap between germline ends came to 10 bases. Here the CDR3 reads CASSVAGDDGELFF. CDR3 nucleotides: TGTGCCAGCAGCGTAGCCGGGGATGACGGGGAGCTGTTTTTT.

The gene calls are TRBV25-1 and TRBJ2-6; D may be TRBD2 (5 bases). The CDR3 loop spans 15 amino acids. From germline, CDR1 is MGHDK and CDR2 SYGVNS. V was clipped by 3 bases and J by 0 bases, with 6 bases between them. The CDR3 is CASSDEGSGANVLTF. CDR3 in DNA: TGTGCCAGCAGTGATGAGGGCTCTGGGGCCAACGTCCTGACTTTC.

The chain recombines TRBV5-4 with TRBJ2-2, with a weak D call TRBD1 (6 bases). The germline gives CDR1 SGHNT, CDR2 YYREEE (reference sequence). Between the trimmed V and J ends, which lost 4 bases and 4 bases, there was a span of 11 bases. This CDR3 has 14 residues. CDR3 amino acids: CASSPGQATGELFF. The CDR3 DNA reads TGTGCCAGCAGCCCGGGACAAGCCACCGGGGAGCTGTTTTTT. Drawing the rest from reference TRBV5-4 and TRBJ2-2, the complete variable domain is ETGVTQSPTHLIKTRGQQVTLRCSSQSGHNTVSWYQQALGQGPQFIFQYYREEENGRGNFPPRFSGLQFPNYSSELNVNALELDDSALYLCASSPGQATGELFFGEGSRLTVL.

CDR3 DNA: TGTGCCAGTAGTGTGACAGGGGCAAATTCACCCCTCCACTTT. Translation: CASSVTGANSPLHF. V usage is TRBV19 and J usage is TRBJ1-6; TRBD1 matches 8 bases. The CDR3 runs to 14 residues. Germline lookup yields CDR1 LNHDA and CDR2 SQIVND (reference sequence). Trimming took 5 bases from V and 7 from J; bases not matched to a gene: 4.

CDR3 amino acids: CASSLVSGTDTQYF. DNA for the CDR3: TGTGCCAGCAGCTTAGTCTCGGGCACAGATACGCAGTATTTT. The V and J genes are TRBV11-3 and TRBJ2-3; no definite D call. V was clipped by 1 base and J by 1 base, with 6 bases between them. The CDR3 sequence is 14 residues long. The germline V gene encodes CDR1 SGHNT and CDR2 YENEEA.

The chain joins TRBV5-5 to TRBJ1-5; possibly TRBD1 for D (5 bases). This CDR3 has 16 residues. Deletions cut 4 bases from V and 1 base from J, with 15 bases between. Per the germline V gene, CDR1 is SGHKS and CDR2 is YYEKEE (reference sequence). CDR3 coding DNA: TGTGCCAGCAGCCCCGGTCGGCAGGGCAGCAATCAGCCCCAGCATTTT. It yields the protein CASSPGRQGSNQPQHF.

This sequence joins TRBV19 and TRBJ2-7, with 12 bases aligning to TRBD2. V was pared by 6 bases and J by 1 base, with 10 bases of the junction left unmatched. Looked up from germline, CDR1 is LNHDA and CDR2 is SQIVND (reference sequence). The length of the CDR3 is 17 residues. The CDR3: CASSLTSGSLGSYEQYF. CDR3 DNA: TGTGCCAGTAGCCTGACTAGCGGGAGTCTGGGGTCCTACGAGCAGTACTTC. Filled out from reference TRBV19 and TRBJ2-7, the complete variable domain reads DGGITQSPKYLFRKEGQNVTLSCEQNLNHDAMYWYRQDPGQGLRLIYYSQIVNDFQKGDIAEGYSVSREKKESFPLTVTSAQKNPTAFYLCASSLTSGSLGSYEQYFGPGTRLTVT.